This TCR beta chain is from a study of human T cells and chemical hapten exposure. Study-level points and caveats: Counts of expanded TCRs (at PT1) showed a positive correlation with patch test score.

A single record per CDR3 protein comes from TCRdb applying MiXCR to the RACE reads. The repertoire holds approximately 350,000 distinct CDR3 sequences, with around 7% as singletons. Sample time point: patch test 1, 2 weeks after DPC sensitization. The treatment here: therapeutic diphenylcyclopropenone sensitization with weekly scalp DPC. Donors, patients with alopecia ranging from 18 to 70 years old and judged suitable for DPC, provided samples. This clonotype was seen more than once but under ten times. As yet, its antigen is unknown. CDR3 length: 17 amino acids. CDR1 SGHTA and CDR2 FQGNSA come from the germline V gene. V was clipped by 5 bases and J by 5 bases; unmatched bases: 9.

V is TRBV7-2 and J is TRBJ2-5; 15 bases are shared with TRBD2. Sequencing was performed on whole blood, taken in connection with sensitization to the hapten diphenylcyclopropenone (DPC). The TCR was taken from a woman aged 18 to 35 with alopecia areata. Some clones in this sample may be carry-over from other donors' samples. In DNA, the CDR3 is TGTGCCAGCAGCGTCGCCGGGACTAGCGGGGGGAGGGAGACCCAGTACTTC. Translation: CASSVAGTSGGRETQYF.